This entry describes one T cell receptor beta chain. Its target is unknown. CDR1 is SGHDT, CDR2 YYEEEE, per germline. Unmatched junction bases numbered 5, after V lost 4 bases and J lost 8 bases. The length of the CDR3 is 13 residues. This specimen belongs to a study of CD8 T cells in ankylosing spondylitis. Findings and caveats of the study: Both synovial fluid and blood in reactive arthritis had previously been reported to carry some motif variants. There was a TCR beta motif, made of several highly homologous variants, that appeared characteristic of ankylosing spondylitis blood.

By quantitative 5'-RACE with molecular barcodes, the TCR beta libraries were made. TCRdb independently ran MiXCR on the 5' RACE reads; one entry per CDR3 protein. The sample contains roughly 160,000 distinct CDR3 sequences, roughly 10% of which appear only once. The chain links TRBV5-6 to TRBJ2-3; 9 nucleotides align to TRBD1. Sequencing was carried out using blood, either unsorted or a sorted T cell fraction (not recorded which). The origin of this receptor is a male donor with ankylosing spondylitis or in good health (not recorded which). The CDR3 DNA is TGTGCCAGCAGCGGACAGGGGCGGTCTACGCAGTATTTT. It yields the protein CASSGQGRSTQYF. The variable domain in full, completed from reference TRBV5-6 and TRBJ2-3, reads DAGVTQSPTHLIKTRGQQVTLRCSPKSGHDTVSWYQQALGQGPQFIFQYYEEEERQRGNFPDRFSGHQFPNYSSELNVNALLLGDSALYLCASSGQGRSTQYFGPGTRLTVL.